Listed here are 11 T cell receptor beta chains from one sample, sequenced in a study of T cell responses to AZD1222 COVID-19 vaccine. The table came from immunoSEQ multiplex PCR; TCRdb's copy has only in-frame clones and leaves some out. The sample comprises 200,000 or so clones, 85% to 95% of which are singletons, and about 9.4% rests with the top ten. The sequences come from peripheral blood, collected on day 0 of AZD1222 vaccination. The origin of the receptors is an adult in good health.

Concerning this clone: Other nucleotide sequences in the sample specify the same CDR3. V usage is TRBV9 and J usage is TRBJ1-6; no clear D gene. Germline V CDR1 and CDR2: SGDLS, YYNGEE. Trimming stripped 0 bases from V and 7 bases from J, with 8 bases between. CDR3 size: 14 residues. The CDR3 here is CASSVGGGNSPLHF. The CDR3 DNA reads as TGTGCCAGCAGCGTAGGCGGAGGGAATTCACCCCTCCACTTT.

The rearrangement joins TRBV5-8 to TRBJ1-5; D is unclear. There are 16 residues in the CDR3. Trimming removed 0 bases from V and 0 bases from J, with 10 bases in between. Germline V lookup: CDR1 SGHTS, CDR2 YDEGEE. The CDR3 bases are TGTGCCAGCAGCTTGGGGTTGAGTCTTAGCAATCAGCCCCAGCATTTT. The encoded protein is CASSLGLSLSNQPQHF. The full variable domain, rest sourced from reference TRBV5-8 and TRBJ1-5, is EAGVTQSPTHLIKTRGQQATLRCSPISGHTSVYWYQQALGLGLQFLLWYDEGEERNRGNFPPRFSGRQFPNYSSELNVNALELEDSALYLCASSLGLSLSNQPQHFGDGTRLSIL.

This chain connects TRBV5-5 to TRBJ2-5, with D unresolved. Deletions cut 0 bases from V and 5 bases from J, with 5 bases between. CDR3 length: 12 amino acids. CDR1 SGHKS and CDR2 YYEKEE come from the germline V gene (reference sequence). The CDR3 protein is CASSLAGETQYF. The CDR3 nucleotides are TGTGCCAGCAGCTTGGCCGGGGAGACCCAGTACTTC. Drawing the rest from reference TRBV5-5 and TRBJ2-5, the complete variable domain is DAGVTQSPTHLIKTRGQQVTLRCSPISGHKSVSWYQQVLGQGPQFIFQYYEKEERGRGNFPDRFSARQFPNYSSELNVNALLLGDSALYLCASSLAGETQYFGPGTRLLVL.

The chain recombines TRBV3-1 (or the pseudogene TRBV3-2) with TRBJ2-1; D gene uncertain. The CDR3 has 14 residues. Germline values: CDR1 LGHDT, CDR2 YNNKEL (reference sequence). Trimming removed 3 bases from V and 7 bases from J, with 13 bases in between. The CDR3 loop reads CASSQDFTGNEQFF. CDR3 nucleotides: TGTGCCAGCAGCCAGGATTTTACTGGTAATGAGCAGTTCTTC.

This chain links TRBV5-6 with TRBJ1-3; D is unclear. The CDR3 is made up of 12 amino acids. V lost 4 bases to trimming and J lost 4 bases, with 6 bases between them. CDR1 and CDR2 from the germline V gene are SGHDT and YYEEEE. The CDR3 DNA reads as TGTGCCAGCAGCCCGCCAGGAAACACCATATATTTT. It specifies CASSPPGNTIYF. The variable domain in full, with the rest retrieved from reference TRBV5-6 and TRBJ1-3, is DAGVTQSPTHLIKTRGQQVTLRCSPKSGHDTVSWYQQALGQGPQFIFQYYEEEERQRGNFPDRFSGHQFPNYSSELNVNALLLGDSALYLCASSPPGNTIYFGEGSWLTVV.

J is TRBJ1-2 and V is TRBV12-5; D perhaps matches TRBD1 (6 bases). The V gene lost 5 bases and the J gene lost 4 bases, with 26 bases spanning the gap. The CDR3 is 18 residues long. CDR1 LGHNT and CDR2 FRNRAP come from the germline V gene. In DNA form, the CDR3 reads TGTGCTAGTGGTCCACAAAGGGGGGACATCTCCTTCCGCTATGGCTACACCTTC. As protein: CASGPQRGDISFRYGYTF.

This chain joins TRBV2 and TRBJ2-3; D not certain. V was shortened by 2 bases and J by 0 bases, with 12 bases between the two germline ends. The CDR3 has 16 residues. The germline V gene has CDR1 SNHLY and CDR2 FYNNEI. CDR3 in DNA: TGTGCCAGCAGTGAATGGTGGACCTCTAGCACAGATACGCAGTATTTT. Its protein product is CASSEWWTSSTDTQYF.

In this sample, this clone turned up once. CDR3 sequence: CASSFRPNTEAFF. DNA for the CDR3: TGTGCCAGCAGTTTTCGACCGAACACTGAAGCTTTCTTT. The V and J genes are TRBV27 and TRBJ1-1; D unclear. Germline assignment: CDR1 MNHEY and CDR2 SMNVEV (reference sequence). CDR3 length: 13 amino acids. V gave up 3 bases and J gave up 1 base, with 6 bases separating them.

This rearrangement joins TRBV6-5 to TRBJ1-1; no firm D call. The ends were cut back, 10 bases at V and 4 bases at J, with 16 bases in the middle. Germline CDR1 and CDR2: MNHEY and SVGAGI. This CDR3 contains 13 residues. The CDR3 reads CATRGLGSTEAFF. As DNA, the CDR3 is TGTGCCACACGGGGATTGGGGAGCACTGAAGCTTTCTTT.

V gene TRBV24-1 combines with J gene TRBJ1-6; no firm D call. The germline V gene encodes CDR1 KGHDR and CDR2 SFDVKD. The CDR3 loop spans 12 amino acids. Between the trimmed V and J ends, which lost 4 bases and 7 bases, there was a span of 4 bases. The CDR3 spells CATSEGNSPLHF. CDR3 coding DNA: TGTGCCACCAGTGAGGGGAATTCACCCCTCCACTTT.

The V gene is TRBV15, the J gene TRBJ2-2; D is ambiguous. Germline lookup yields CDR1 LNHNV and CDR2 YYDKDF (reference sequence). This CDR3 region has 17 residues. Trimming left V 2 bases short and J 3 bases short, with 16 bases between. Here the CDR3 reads CATSRLRTFEDTGELFF. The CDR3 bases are TGTGCCACCAGCAGACTAAGAACCTTCGAGGACACCGGGGAGCTGTTTTTT.